The 6 T cell receptor beta chains given below trace back to one sample, sequenced in a study of control samples from healthy donors and cancer patients. The repertoire was sequenced with immunoSEQ multiplex PCR; TCRdb's copy has only in-frame clones and lacks some. The sample records fewer than 150,000 clones, around 90% being singletons. Sequencing was performed on blood. These receptors originate from a man younger than 35 in good health.

V and J are TRBV5-1 and TRBJ1-2; D perhaps matches TRBD1 (6 bases). Germline V CDR1 and CDR2: SGHRS, YFSETQ. The CDR3 is 15 residues long. V gave up 3 bases and J gave up 7 bases, with 19 bases separating them. The CDR3 spells CASSYPDRPGGGYTF. As DNA, the CDR3 is TGCGCCAGCAGCTACCCTGACAGGCCTGGAGGTGGCTACACCTTC.

The CDR3 is CASSPGSVGGELFF. CDR3 DNA: TGTGCCAGTTCGCCTGGCAGCGTGGGTGGGGAGCTGTTTTTT. This chain connects TRBV19 to TRBJ2-2; no clear D. Trimming cost V 8 bases and J 8 bases, with 18 bases left between them. The germline CDR1 and CDR2 sequences are LNHDA and SQIVND (reference sequence). The CDR3 spans 14 residues.

V usage is TRBV7-9 and J usage is TRBJ2-1; 9 nucleotides line up with TRBD1. CDR1 SEHNR and CDR2 FQNEAQ come from the germline V gene (reference sequence). The CDR3 has 17 amino acids. The V and J ends lost 4 bases and 5 bases, in that order; junction bases with no gene match: 12. The CDR3, as DNA: TGTGCCAGCAGCTCTTTAGCCGCCGGGACAGGGAACAATGAGCAGTTCTTC. It yields the protein CASSSLAAGTGNNEQFF. The entire variable domain, with the rest obtained from reference TRBV7-9 and TRBJ2-1, is as follows: DTGVSQNPRHKITKRGQNVTFRCDPISEHNRLYWYRQTLGQGPEFLTYFQNEAQLEKSRLLSDRFSAERPKGSFSTLEIQRTEQGDSAMYLCASSSLAAGTGNNEQFFGPGTRLTVL.

The chain employs TRBV5-4 and TRBJ1-4; possible D gene TRBD1, 5 bases. The CDR3 totals 14 residues. The V gene lost 5 bases and the J gene lost 8 bases, with 16 bases spanning the gap. Germline assignment: CDR1 SGHNT and CDR2 YYREEE (reference sequence). CDR3: CASSMEGHREKLFF. CDR3 sequence (DNA): TGTGCCAGCAGTATGGAGGGGCATCGGGAAAAACTGTTTTTT. Looking up the rest from reference TRBV5-4 and TRBJ1-4 gives the full variable domain: ETGVTQSPTHLIKTRGQQVTLRCSSQSGHNTVSWYQQALGQGPQFIFQYYREEENGRGNFPPRFSGLQFPNYSSELNVNALELDDSALYLCASSMEGHREKLFFGSGTQLSVL.

The chain links TRBV7-9 to TRBJ2-1, with D perhaps TRBD2 (7 bases). V was cut by 0 bases and J by 8 bases, with 11 bases left in between. This CDR3 comprises 14 residues. Germline values: CDR1 SEHNR, CDR2 FQNEAQ (reference sequence). In DNA form, the CDR3 reads TGTGCCAGCAGCTTAGCGGGGGGGCAGGATGAGCAGTTCTTC. Its translation: CASSLAGGQDEQFF.

This clone appeared a single time. This chain connects TRBV28 to TRBJ1-5, with D perhaps TRBD1 (6 bases). Germline CDR1 is MDHEN and CDR2 is SYDVKM. The CDR3 runs to 16 residues. Trimming took 1 base from V and 0 from J, leaving 10 bases between them. The CDR3 sequence: CASSLSGGGSNQPQHF. DNA of the CDR3: TGTGCCAGCAGTTTATCGGGGGGCGGTAGCAATCAGCCCCAGCATTTT. Supplemented by reference TRBV28 and TRBJ1-5, the full variable domain reads DVKVTQSSRYLVKRTGEKVFLECVQDMDHENMFWYRQDPGLGLRLIYFSYDVKMKEKGDIPEGYSVSREKKERFSLILESASTNQTSMYLCASSLSGGGSNQPQHFGDGTRLSIL.